This passage covers 23 T cell receptor beta chains from one sample sequenced in a study of shared clonotypes between healthy human individuals. The method was immunoSEQ multiplex PCR; TCRdb's version includes in-frame clones alone and lacks a portion of them. This sample carries 1,400,000 or so clones, 98% to 99% of them seen once, and the ten largest clones take over 0.3%. Input material: naive CD4+ T cells sorted from blood. Subset reported: CD45RA+ positively selected. The source of these receptors is a man aged 25-45 years in good health.

Worth noting for this clone: Different DNA sequences within this sample yield the same CDR3. This chain's CDR3 is CASSSTDTQYF. The CDR3 DNA follows: TGTGCCAGCAGCTCGACAGATACGCAGTATTTT. The V gene is TRBV11-2, the J gene TRBJ2-3; no reliable D call. The CDR3 is 11 amino acids. CDR1 SGHAT and CDR2 FQNNGV come from the germline V gene. V gave up 4 bases and J gave up 3 bases, with 2 bases separating them.

The chain recombines TRBV28 with TRBJ2-1, with TRBD2 matching over 11 bases. The germline CDR1 and CDR2 sequences are MDHEN and SYDVKM. There are 18 residues in the CDR3. The J segment lost 4 bases and the V segment lost 6 bases, leaving 14 bases of the junction unmatched. The chain's CDR3 is CASRTRFSGRARYNEQFF. The CDR3, as DNA: TGTGCCAGCAGGACTAGATTTAGCGGGAGGGCGAGGTACAATGAGCAGTTCTTC.

The chain combines TRBV28 with TRBJ2-7, with D perhaps TRBD2 (6 bases). This CDR3 comprises 17 residues. Germline lookup yields CDR1 MDHEN and CDR2 SYDVKM. Between the trimmed V and J ends, which lost 7 bases and 0 bases, there was a span of 22 bases. CDR3 protein: CASTFAGSRTYSYEQYF. The CDR3 DNA reads TGTGCCAGCACCTTCGCGGGATCTAGAACTTACTCCTACGAGCAGTACTTC.

V gene TRBV7-9 combines with J gene TRBJ2-7; a weak D match, TRBD2 (6 bases). Germline V lookup: CDR1 SEHNR, CDR2 FQNEAQ (reference sequence). CDR3 length equals 14 residues. V gave up 1 base and J gave up 2 bases, with 9 bases separating them. CDR3 bases: TGTGCCAGCAGCTTAGTGGGCGGGACCTACGAGCAGTACTTC. Its translation is CASSLVGGTYEQYF. Drawing the rest from reference TRBV7-9 and TRBJ2-7, the complete variable domain is DTGVSQNPRHKITKRGQNVTFRCDPISEHNRLYWYRQTLGQGPEFLTYFQNEAQLEKSRLLSDRFSAERPKGSFSTLEIQRTEQGDSAMYLCASSLVGGTYEQYFGPGTRLTVT.

Concerning this clone itself: The same CDR3 arises from other DNA sequences in this sample as well. The rearrangement uses TRBV19 and TRBJ2-2, with 7 bases matching TRBD2. The CDR3 runs 14 residues. V shed 9 bases, J shed 0 bases, and the junction held 4 bases outside the gene matches. The germline V gene encodes CDR1 LNHDA and CDR2 SQIVND (reference sequence). The CDR3 sequence is CASSSGTNTGELFF. The CDR3 coding sequence is TGTGCCAGCTCTAGCGGCACGAACACCGGGGAGCTGTTTTTT.

The chain has TRBV5-1 and TRBJ2-2; D is perhaps TRBD1 (5 bases). CDR1 is SGHRS and CDR2 is YFSETQ in the germline V gene. There are 15 residues in the CDR3. Trimming left V 3 bases short and J 6 bases short, with 15 bases between. The CDR3 loop reads CASSSVPQGPGELFF. DNA of the CDR3: TGCGCCAGCAGCTCTGTGCCGCAGGGTCCCGGGGAGCTGTTTTTT.

This sequence joins TRBV18 and TRBJ1-4; no definite D call. This CDR3 has 16 residues. Germline V gene data show CDR1 as KGHSH and CDR2 as LQKENI. The V and J ends lost 4 bases and 0 bases respectively, with 12 bases between them. The CDR3 sequence is CASSQLRGTTNEKLFF. CDR3 coding DNA: TGTGCCAGCTCACAGCTGCGTGGGACAACTAATGAAAAACTGTTTTTT. Based on the CDR3 plus reference TRBV18 and TRBJ1-4, the full variable domain is NAGVMQNPRHLVRRRGQEARLRCSPMKGHSHVYWYRQLPEEGLKFMVYLQKENIIDESGMPKERFSAEFPKEGPSILRIQQVVRGDSAAYFCASSQLRGTTNEKLFFGSGTQLSVL.

The chain uses TRBV4-3 and TRBJ1-2; D not certain. The CDR3 is made up of 14 amino acids. Germline CDR1 LGHNA, CDR2 YSLEER. V was shortened by 4 bases and J by 3 bases, with 12 bases between the two germline ends. The CDR3 DNA reads TGCGCCAGCAGCCGCACAGATGATTACTATGGCTACACCTTC. The encoded protein is CASSRTDDYYGYTF.

J is TRBJ2-5 and V is TRBV6-5, with D perhaps matching TRBD1 (6 bases). Trimming stripped 8 bases from V and 0 bases from J, with 16 bases between. Germline loops: CDR1 MNHEY, CDR2 SVGAGI. This CDR3 has 15 residues. This CDR3 reads CASCQSGDNQETQYF. The DNA of the CDR3 is TGTGCCAGCTGCCAATCAGGGGATAACCAAGAGACCCAGTACTTC.

This rearrangement joins TRBV30 to TRBJ2-1, with TRBD2 matching 11 bases. Germline CDR1 reads GTSNPN; CDR2 reads SVGIG (reference sequence). The CDR3 runs 15 residues. Trimming at V came to 4 bases and at J to 3 bases, leaving 5 bases not matched to a gene. DNA of the CDR3: TGTGCCTGGACCGTAGCGGGAGGGTTCTACAATGAGCAGTTCTTC. Protein: CAWTVAGGFYNEQFF.

The chain has TRBV5-1 and TRBJ1-2; perhaps TRBD1 as D (6 bases). This CDR3 region has 15 residues. The ends were cut back, 0 bases at V and 8 bases at J, with 17 bases in the middle. Germline loops: CDR1 SGHRS, CDR2 YFSETQ. The CDR3 DNA reads as TGCGCCAGCAGCTTGGTCGGGGGCCCCCTCGGGGGCTACACCTTC. Its protein is CASSLVGGPLGGYTF.

V usage is TRBV9 and J usage is TRBJ2-1; no clear D gene. CDR3 length: 14 amino acids. V shed 1 base and J shed 9 bases, with 14 bases lying between them. Germline V gene sequence: CDR1 SGDLS, CDR2 YYNGEE. The CDR3 spells CASSVLSGVGEQFF. The CDR3 DNA follows: TGTGCCAGCAGCGTACTTTCTGGAGTCGGTGAGCAGTTCTTC.

The chain joins TRBV28 to TRBJ2-7; 9 bases fit TRBD2. Germline-derived CDR1 and CDR2 are MDHEN and SYDVKM. V shed 2 bases, J shed 4 bases, and the junction held 3 bases outside the gene matches. The CDR3 spans 14 residues. In DNA, the CDR3 is TGTGCCAGCAGTTTAATAGCGGGAGTTTACGAGCAGTACTTC. Its translation: CASSLIAGVYEQYF.

The rearrangement links TRBV5-1 to TRBJ1-4, with 9 nucleotides matching TRBD1. Losses at the gene ends were 3 bases for V and 12 bases for J; bases not matched to a gene: 21. The CDR3 loop spans 18 amino acids. Germline-derived CDR1 and CDR2 are SGHRS and YFSETQ. CDR3 bases: TGCGCCAGCAGCTCGATCGACAGGGGGACAAACCCTCTAGCGGAACTGTTTTTT. Its translation is CASSSIDRGTNPLAELFF.

This clone was recorded only once. CDR3 region: CASSPNARASSGNTIYF. CDR3 sequence (DNA): TGTGCCAGCTCACCAAACGCAAGGGCGAGCTCTGGAAACACCATATATTTT. The chain joins TRBV18 to TRBJ1-3; D uncertain. The CDR3 has 17 amino acids. In germline, CDR1 is KGHSH, CDR2 LQKENI. Trimming cost V 2 bases and J 0 bases, with 14 bases left between them.

The V call is TRBV6-1, the J call TRBJ2-1, with 7 bases identical to TRBD1. CDR3 length: 15 amino acids. Germline loops: CDR1 MNHNS, CDR2 SASEGT. Germline trimming cut 7 bases from V and 0 bases from J; bases unmatched to any gene: 6. The CDR3 sequence is CASNKDRSSYNEQFF. In nucleotides, the CDR3 is TGTGCCAGCAACAAGGACAGGAGCTCCTACAATGAGCAGTTCTTC.

With respect to this clone: Other DNA sequences in the same sample also yield this CDR3. V usage is TRBV5-1 and J usage is TRBJ2-7; TRBD2 agrees at 9 bases. CDR3 length equals 14 residues. Germline V lookup: CDR1 SGHRS, CDR2 YFSETQ. V trimming: 4 bases; J trimming: 4 bases; junction bases outside the gene matches: 6. CDR3 nucleotide sequence: TGCGCCAGCAGCCAGACTAGCGGATCGTACGAGCAGTACTTC. It codes for CASSQTSGSYEQYF.

This clone was detected once. This chain links TRBV7-9 with TRBJ2-7, with D unclear. CDR1 and CDR2 (germline): SEHNR, FQNEAQ (reference sequence). The CDR3 is 12 residues long. The germline V and J ends were trimmed by 1 base and 6 bases, with 7 bases remaining between them. CDR3 bases: TGTGCCAGCAGCTTAGTTCTCTCCGAGCAGTACTTC. Protein product: CASSLVLSEQYF. The entire variable domain, with the rest obtained from reference TRBV7-9 and TRBJ2-7, is as follows: DTGVSQNPRHKITKRGQNVTFRCDPISEHNRLYWYRQTLGQGPEFLTYFQNEAQLEKSRLLSDRFSAERPKGSFSTLEIQRTEQGDSAMYLCASSLVLSEQYFGPGTRLTVT.

The chain employs TRBV18 and TRBJ1-1, with D perhaps matching TRBD1 (6 bases). Trimming pared 0 bases from V and 4 bases from J, leaving 21 bases between. The germline gives CDR1 KGHSH, CDR2 LQKENI. The CDR3 is 18 residues long. The CDR3 loop is CASSPPLGRGHMGTEAFF. The CDR3 DNA sequence: TGTGCCAGCTCACCACCTTTGGGCAGGGGCCACATGGGCACTGAAGCTTTCTTT.

V usage is TRBV11-1 and J usage is TRBJ2-7; TRBD2 agrees at 13 bases. This CDR3 is built from 14 residues. V gave up 5 bases and J gave up 3 bases; unmatched junction bases: 1. From germline, CDR1 is SGHAT and CDR2 FQDESV (reference sequence). CDR3 amino acids: CASSRTSGSYEQYF. CDR3 bases: TGTGCCAGCAGCCGGACTAGCGGGAGCTACGAGCAGTACTTC.

The chain has TRBV29-1 and TRBJ1-1; 9 nucleotides agree with TRBD1. Germline V CDR1 and CDR2: SQVTM, ANQGSEA. After removal of 7 bases from V and 1 base from J, the junction contained 10 bases not matched to a gene. The CDR3 contains 15 residues. CDR3: CSGIPRQGGNTEAFF. For the CDR3, the DNA is TGCAGCGGAATTCCCCGACAGGGGGGGAACACTGAAGCTTTCTTT.

The gene calls are TRBV18 and TRBJ2-1; D uncertain. This CDR3 has 17 residues. The germline CDR1 and CDR2 sequences are KGHSH and LQKENI. V lost 2 bases to trimming and J lost 1 base, with 15 bases between them. The CDR3 DNA reads as TGTGCCAGCTCACCAGCATTTATAGCAAATTCCTACAATGAGCAGTTCTTC. It specifies CASSPAFIANSYNEQFF. Full variable domain (remainder filled in from reference TRBV18 and TRBJ2-1): NAGVMQNPRHLVRRRGQEARLRCSPMKGHSHVYWYRQLPEEGLKFMVYLQKENIIDESGMPKERFSAEFPKEGPSILRIQQVVRGDSAAYFCASSPAFIANSYNEQFFGPGTRLTVL.

This clone showed up just a few times. The sample carries other DNA sequences with the same CDR3. V usage is TRBV5-1 and J usage is TRBJ1-4; 7 bases line up with TRBD1. The CDR3 is 14 residues long. Looked up from germline, CDR1 is SGHRS and CDR2 is YFSETQ. Trimming cost V 2 bases and J 2 bases; bases outside gene matches: 0. In nucleotides, the CDR3 is TGCGCCAGCAGCTTACAGGGGACTAATGAAAAACTGTTTTTT. Residues: CASSLQGTNEKLFF.